Described below is a single TCR beta chain sequence and its context. This sample is drawn from a study of blood T cell repertoires in COVID-19. Per the authors' pipeline: Reference gene primer amplification gave estimated nucleated cell counts. The repertoire was sequenced with immunoSEQ multiplex PCR; TCRdb's copy has only in-frame clones and lacks some. D and trimming come from the DNA, and the V and J calls and clone size come from that table. The data show around 300,000 clones, roughly 89% seen once. The CDR3 covers 13 residues. With 4 bases removed from V and 6 bases from J, the gap between germline ends came to 12 bases. Germline CDR1 LGHNT, CDR2 FRNRAP.

The receptor was derived from a woman between 35 and 50 years old with COVID-19, enrolled during active disease. Sequencing was carried out using peripheral blood. The gene calls are TRBV12-5 and TRBJ1-1; weak D call: TRBD1 (6 bases). The DNA of the CDR3 is TGTGCTAGTGGTTCGAGGACAGCGTCTGAAGCTTTCTTT. Its translation is CASGSRTASEAFF.